One and the same sample provided the 21 T cell receptor beta chains below, sequenced in a study of cytomegalovirus exposure and HLA in healthy donors. This table comes from immunoSEQ multiplex PCR, and its TCRdb copy is limited to in-frame clones, with some not included. The sample lists 130,000 to 150,000 clones, 85% to 90% occurring once. Sequenced input: PBMCs. The receptors originated from a woman between 18 and 30 years old in good health and CMV-seropositive.

The V gene is TRBV7-2, the J gene TRBJ2-3; tentative D call: TRBD2 (7 bases). Germline CDR1 and CDR2: SGHTA and FQGNSA. V was pared by 1 base and J by 8 bases, with 13 bases between. CDR3 size: 14 residues. The CDR3 nucleotides read TGTGCCAGCAGCTTAGTTGCGGGGGCAAGTACGCAGTATTTT. This gives the protein CASSLVAGASTQYF.

The V call is TRBV5-1, the J call TRBJ2-7; 9 positions match TRBD1. CDR3 length: 15 amino acids. CDR1 and CDR2 from the germline V gene are SGHRS and YFSETQ. Trimming removed 3 bases from V and 6 bases from J; junction bases left unmatched: 10. The CDR3 DNA is TGCGCCAGCAGCTACGGACAGGGGATATCGGGCGAGCAGTACTTC. Translated: CASSYGQGISGEQYF.

This chain links TRBV14 with TRBJ2-2; maybe TRBD2 (6 bases). From germline, CDR1 is SGHDN and CDR2 FVKESK. The CDR3 has 16 amino acids. The V end was cut by 2 bases, the J end by 1 base, with 11 bases between. The CDR3 bases are TGTGCCAGCAGCCAAATGGCGGGGTGGAACACCGGGGAGCTGTTTTTT. Protein product: CASSQMAGWNTGELFF.

J is TRBJ1-4 and V is TRBV6-1; 7 bases fit TRBD1. CDR1 is MNHNS, CDR2 SASEGT, per germline. This CDR3 spans 16 amino acids. The trim removed 3 bases at V and 8 bases at J, leaving 12 bases unmatched. As DNA, the CDR3 is TGTGCCAGCAGTGACCTAGGGGGCAAGGAAAAAGAAAAACTGTTTTTT. Residues: CASSDLGGKEKEKLFF.

As DNA, the CDR3 is TGTGCCAGCAGTCGACAGGCAACCTATGGCTACACCTTC. This encodes CASSRQATYGYTF. The chain links TRBV28 to TRBJ1-2; D is possibly TRBD1 (6 bases). Trimming stripped 5 bases from V and 4 bases from J, with 11 bases between. CDR3 length equals 13 residues. In germline, CDR1 is MDHEN, CDR2 SYDVKM.

V and J are TRBV6-5 and TRBJ2-3, with D possibly matching TRBD2 (6 bases). Germline V gene lookup returns CDR1 MNHEY and CDR2 SVGAGI. Trimming left V 7 bases short and J 2 bases short, with 13 bases between. The CDR3 sequence is 14 residues long. The DNA of the CDR3 is TGTGCCAGCATCGCAGCGGGCTCCACAGATACGCAGTATTTT. Its translation is CASIAAGSTDTQYF.

The V call is TRBV6-1, the J call TRBJ1-1; the match to TRBD1 covers 9 bases. The V and J ends lost 6 bases and 7 bases, in that order; junction bases with no gene match: 12. The CDR3 covers 15 residues. Per the germline V gene, CDR1 is MNHNS and CDR2 is SASEGT. The CDR3 nucleotides read TGTGCCAGCAGCCGGGACAGGGAGGAAGATAATGAAGCTTTCTTT. Residues: CASSRDREEDNEAFF.

The chain combines TRBV28 with TRBJ2-6, with D unclear. The germline gives CDR1 MDHEN, CDR2 SYDVKM. Trimming shortened V by 3 bases and J by 0 bases, and 6 bases separated the two germline ends. There are 15 residues in the CDR3. DNA of the CDR3: TGTGCCAGCAGTTTTCTTCGCTCTGGGGCCAACGTCCTGACTTTC. This sequence encodes CASSFLRSGANVLTF.

In the case of this clone: Given the absence of the conserved phenylalanine or tryptophan at the CDR3 end, a read error is likely. Because the CDR3's place on the DNA is in doubt, the DNA is left out and the CDR3 is given as listed by TCRdb. The CDR3 sequence: CASSFGTSGSVVL. The chain employs TRBV19 and TRBJ2-7; the table calls TRBD2, which could not be checked here. 13 amino acids form the CDR3, both terminal residues included. Germline V gives CDR1 LNHDA, CDR2 SQIVND (reference sequence).

This chain connects TRBV19 to TRBJ2-7, with TRBD2 as a possible D gene (7 bases). Germline CDR1 and CDR2: LNHDA and SQIVND (reference sequence). The CDR3 consists of 14 residues. Trimming took 7 bases from V and 5 from J, leaving 18 bases between them. The DNA of the CDR3 is TGTGCCAGTACCTCAGTGGGGGGGCGGGACGAGCAGTACTTC. This codes for CASTSVGGRDEQYF.

CDR3 bases: TGTGCCAGCGCCCCTACGGGTCGGGGTGAGCAGTACTTC. Translating it yields CASAPTGRGEQYF. The rearrangement joins TRBV11-1 to TRBJ2-7, with D tentatively TRBD2 (5 bases). This CDR3 spans 13 amino acids. With 8 bases removed from V and 7 bases from J, the gap between germline ends came to 18 bases. Germline V gene data show CDR1 as SGHAT and CDR2 as FQDESV (reference sequence).

The chain carries TRBV29-1 and TRBJ2-1, with 14 bases lining up with TRBD2. The junction had 1 base not matched to a gene; V was cut back by 3 bases and J by 6 bases. CDR3 length: 14 amino acids. Germline assignment: CDR1 SQVTM and CDR2 ANQGSEA. DNA of the CDR3: TGCAGCGTTGAGGGGACTAGCGGGAGCAATGAGCAGTTCTTC. As protein: CSVEGTSGSNEQFF.

The chain has TRBV4-1 and TRBJ1-1; 8 positions match TRBD1. Germline CDR1 and CDR2: MGHRA and YSYEKL. V was clipped by 2 bases and J by 3 bases; unmatched bases: 11. The CDR3 is 17 amino acids. CDR3 DNA: TGCGCCAGCAGCCAATTATCAGGGGGCGGACGGGACACTGAAGCTTTCTTT. Translation gives CASSQLSGGGRDTEAFF.

The V call is TRBV11-1, the J call TRBJ2-1; D is ambiguous. This CDR3 comprises 14 residues. With 1 base removed from V and 6 bases from J, the gap between germline ends came to 10 bases. Germline assignment: CDR1 SGHAT and CDR2 FQDESV (reference sequence). This CDR3 is CASSLGSGSNEQFF. The CDR3 DNA reads TGTGCCAGCAGCTTAGGGTCTGGCAGCAATGAGCAGTTCTTC.

The chain carries TRBV7-2 and TRBJ2-4, with D possibly being TRBD2 (5 bases). Germline assignment: CDR1 SGHTA and CDR2 FQGNSA. V was cut by 5 bases and J by 5 bases, with 19 bases left in between. CDR3 length: 16 residues. The CDR3 region is CASSPRRASLQNIQYF. In DNA form, the CDR3 reads TGTGCCAGCAGCCCACGGCGGGCCTCCCTCCAAAACATTCAGTACTTC.

Only one count was recorded for this clone. The chain is built from TRBV4-2 and TRBJ1-2; a weak D match, TRBD1 (6 bases). This CDR3 has 15 residues. Germline CDR1 is LGHNA and CDR2 is YNFKEQ. The ends were cut back, 1 base at V and 1 base at J, with 10 bases in the middle. Here the CDR3 reads CASSQVDRLNYGYTF. DNA of the CDR3: TGTGCCAGCAGCCAAGTGGACAGACTTAACTATGGCTACACCTTC.

The chain combines TRBV11-2 with TRBJ1-2; a possible D gene is TRBD1 (6 bases). Germline lookup yields CDR1 SGHAT and CDR2 FQNNGV. This CDR3 spans 16 amino acids. V shed 0 bases and J shed 8 bases, with 19 bases lying between them. The CDR3 is CASSLDLRTVGRGYTF. The DNA of the CDR3 is TGTGCCAGCAGCTTAGACCTAAGGACAGTCGGGCGGGGCTACACCTTC. Looking up the rest from reference TRBV11-2 and TRBJ1-2 gives the full variable domain: EAGVAQSPRYKIIEKRQSVAFWCNPISGHATLYWYQQILGQGPKLLIQFQNNGVVDDSQLPKDRFSAERLKGVDSTLKIQPAKLEDSAVYLCASSLDLRTVGRGYTFGSGTRLTVV.

V and J are TRBV5-6 and TRBJ1-4; D ambiguous. Germline V gene lookup returns CDR1 SGHDT and CDR2 YYEEEE. This CDR3 region has 14 residues. Trimming left V 4 bases short and J 6 bases short, with 13 bases between. CDR3: CASSQTHYDEKLFF. In nucleotides, the CDR3 is TGTGCCAGCAGCCAGACTCACTATGATGAAAAACTGTTTTTT.

The chain's CDR3 is CASSQERWGGGNQPQHF. The DNA for the CDR3 is TGCGCCAGCAGCCAAGAACGTTGGGGGGGTGGCAATCAGCCCCAGCATTTT. J is TRBJ1-5 and V is TRBV4-3, with a weak D call TRBD1 (5 bases). V lost 0 bases and J lost 2, with 14 bases in between. The CDR3 contains 17 residues. Germline V gene sequence: CDR1 LGHNA, CDR2 YSLEER.

The J gene is TRBJ2-7, the V gene TRBV25-1; D may be TRBD2 (6 bases). This CDR3 has 16 residues. Germline CDR1 is MGHDK and CDR2 is SYGVNS. V lost 5 bases and J lost 5, with 22 bases in between. The CDR3 DNA reads as TGTGCCAGCAGTTTACAAGTCGGGCTAGCGATCCACGAGCAGTACTTC. Protein product: CASSLQVGLAIHEQYF.

This chain joins TRBV4-2 and TRBJ2-7, with 8 nucleotides matching TRBD1. The length of the CDR3 is 14 residues. Trimming took 0 bases from V and 4 from J; bases not matched to a gene: 2. Germline CDR1 LGHNA, CDR2 YNFKEQ. The CDR3 here is CASSQERDRYEQYF. DNA for the CDR3: TGTGCCAGCAGCCAAGAACGGGACAGGTACGAGCAGTACTTC.